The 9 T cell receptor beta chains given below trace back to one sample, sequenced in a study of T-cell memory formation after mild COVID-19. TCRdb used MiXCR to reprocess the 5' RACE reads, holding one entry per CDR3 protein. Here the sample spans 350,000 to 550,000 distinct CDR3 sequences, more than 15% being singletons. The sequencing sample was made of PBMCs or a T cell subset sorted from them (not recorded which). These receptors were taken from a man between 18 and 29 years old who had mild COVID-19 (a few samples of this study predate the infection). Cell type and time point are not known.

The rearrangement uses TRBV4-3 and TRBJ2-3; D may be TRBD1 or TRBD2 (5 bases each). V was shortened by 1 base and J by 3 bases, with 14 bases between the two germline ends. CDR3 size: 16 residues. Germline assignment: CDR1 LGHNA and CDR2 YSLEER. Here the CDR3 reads CASSQGGFRVTDTQYF. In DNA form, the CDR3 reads TGCGCCAGCAGCCAAGGAGGGTTCAGGGTTACAGATACGCAGTATTTT.

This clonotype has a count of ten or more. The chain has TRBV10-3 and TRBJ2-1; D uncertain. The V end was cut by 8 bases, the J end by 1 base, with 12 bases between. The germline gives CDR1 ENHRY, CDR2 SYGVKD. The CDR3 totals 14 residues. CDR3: CAIRRLGSYNEQFF. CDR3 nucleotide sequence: TGTGCCATCCGACGGTTAGGGTCCTACAATGAGCAGTTCTTC.

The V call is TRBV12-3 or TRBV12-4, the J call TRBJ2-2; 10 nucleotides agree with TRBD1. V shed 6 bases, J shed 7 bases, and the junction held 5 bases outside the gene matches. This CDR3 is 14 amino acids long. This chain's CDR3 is CASRKGQGNGELFF. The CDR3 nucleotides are TGTGCCAGCAGGAAGGGACAGGGGAACGGGGAGCTGTTTTTT.

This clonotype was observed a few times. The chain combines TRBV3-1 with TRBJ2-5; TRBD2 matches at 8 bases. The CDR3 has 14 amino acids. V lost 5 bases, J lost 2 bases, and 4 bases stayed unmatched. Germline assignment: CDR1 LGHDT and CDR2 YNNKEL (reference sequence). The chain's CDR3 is CASSARLAQETQYF. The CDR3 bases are TGTGCCAGCAGCGCCCGACTAGCGCAAGAGACCCAGTACTTC.

For the CDR3, the DNA is TGTGCCAGCAGCCTGGGGCAGGGCACGTTCGGCACAGATACGCAGTATTTT. Protein sequence: CASSLGQGTFGTDTQYF. V gene TRBV7-2 combines with J gene TRBJ2-3; a possible D gene is TRBD1 (5 bases). Trimming removed 5 bases at V and 1 base at J, with 19 bases between. Germline loops: CDR1 SGHTA, CDR2 FQGNSA. CDR3 length: 17 residues. Filled out from reference TRBV7-2 and TRBJ2-3, the complete variable domain reads GAGVSQSPSNKVTEKGKDVELRCDPISGHTALYWYRQSLGQGLEFLIYFQGNSAPDKSGLPSDRFSAERTGGSVSTLTIQRTQQEDSAVYLCASSLGQGTFGTDTQYFGPGTRLTVL.

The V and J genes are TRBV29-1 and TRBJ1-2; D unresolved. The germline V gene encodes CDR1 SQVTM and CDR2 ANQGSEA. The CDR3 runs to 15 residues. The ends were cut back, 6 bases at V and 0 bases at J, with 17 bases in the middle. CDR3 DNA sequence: TGCAGCGTCCACCTGGGAGGGATAGCTAACTATGGCTACACCTTC. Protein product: CSVHLGGIANYGYTF.

The chain's CDR3 is CASSPRLAGGRGDTQYF. In nucleotides, the CDR3 is TGTGCCAGCAGCCCCCGACTAGCGGGGGGGCGGGGAGATACGCAGTATTTT. This sequence joins TRBV12-3 or TRBV12-4 and TRBJ2-3; TRBD2 agrees at 14 bases. The CDR3 runs 17 residues. Trimming took 6 bases from V and 5 from J; bases not matched to a gene: 10.

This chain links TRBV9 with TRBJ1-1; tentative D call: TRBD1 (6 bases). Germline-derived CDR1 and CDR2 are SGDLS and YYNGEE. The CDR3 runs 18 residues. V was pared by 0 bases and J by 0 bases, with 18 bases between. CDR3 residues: CASSVGGGGDTMNTEAFF. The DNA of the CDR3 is TGTGCCAGCAGCGTAGGAGGCGGAGGGGACACGATGAACACTGAAGCTTTCTTT.

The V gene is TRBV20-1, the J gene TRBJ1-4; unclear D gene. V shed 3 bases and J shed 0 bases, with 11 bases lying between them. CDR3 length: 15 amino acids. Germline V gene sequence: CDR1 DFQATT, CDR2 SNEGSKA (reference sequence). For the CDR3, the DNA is TGCAGTGCTAGGATCGACGGCGCAACTAATGAAAAACTGTTTTTT. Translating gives CSARIDGATNEKLFF.